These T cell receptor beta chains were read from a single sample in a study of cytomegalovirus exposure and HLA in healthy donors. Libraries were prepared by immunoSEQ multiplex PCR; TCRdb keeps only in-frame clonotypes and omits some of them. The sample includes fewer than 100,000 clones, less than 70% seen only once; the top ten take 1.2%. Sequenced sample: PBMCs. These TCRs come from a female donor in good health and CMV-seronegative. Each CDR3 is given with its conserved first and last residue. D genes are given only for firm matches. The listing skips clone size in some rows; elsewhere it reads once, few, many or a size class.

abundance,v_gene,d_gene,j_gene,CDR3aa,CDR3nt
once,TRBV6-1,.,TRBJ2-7,CASSEGAESYEQYF,TGTGCCAGCAGTGAGGGGGCGGAGTCCTACGAGCAGTACTTC
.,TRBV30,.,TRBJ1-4,CAWRDGTLSEKLFF,TGTGCCTGGAGGGACGGGACATTGTCTGAAAAACTGTTTTTT
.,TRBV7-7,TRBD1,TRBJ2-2,CASSDRGLGGELFF,TGTGCTAGCAGCGACAGGGGGCTTGGCGGGGAGCTGTTTTTT
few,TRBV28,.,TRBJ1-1,CASSLLQGGTEAFF,TGTGCCAGCAGTTTACTACAGGGAGGGACTGAAGCTTTCTTT
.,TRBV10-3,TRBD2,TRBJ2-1,CAISESKVSAGGYNEQFF,TGTGCCATCAGTGAGTCGAAAGTATCAGCGGGAGGGTACAATGAGCAGTTCTTC
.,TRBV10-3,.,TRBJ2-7,CAISEGQGGFYEQYF,TGTGCCATCAGTGAAGGGCAGGGGGGATTTTACGAGCAGTACTTC
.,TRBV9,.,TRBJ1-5,CASSLGGSGNQPQHF,TGTGCCAGCAGCTTAGGAGGTTCAGGCAATCAGCCCCAGCATTTT
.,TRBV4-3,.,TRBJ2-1,CASSHSGANEQFF,TGCGCCAGCAGCCACTCAGGGGCCAATGAGCAGTTCTTC
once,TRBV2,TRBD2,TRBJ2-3,CASPPRLAVDTQYF,TGTGCCAGCCCCCCTAGACTAGCGGTAGATACGCAGTATTTT
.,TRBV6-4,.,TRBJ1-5,CASSDRGNNQPQHF,TGTGCCAGCAGTGACAGGGGGAACAATCAGCCCCAGCATTTT
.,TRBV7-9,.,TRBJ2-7,CASRSGAGWAEQYF,TGTGCCAGCAGGTCGGGCGCGGGGTGGGCCGAGCAGTACTTC
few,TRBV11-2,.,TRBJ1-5,CASSSRGGSNQPQHF,TGTGCCAGCAGCTCTCGCGGAGGAAGCAATCAGCCCCAGCATTTT
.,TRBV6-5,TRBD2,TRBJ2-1,CASKSGTSGSDEQFF,TGTGCCAGCAAGAGCGGGACTAGCGGGAGTGATGAGCAGTTCTTC
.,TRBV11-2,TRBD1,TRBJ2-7,CASTSPGTATYEQYF,TGTGCCAGCACCTCTCCCGGGACAGCGACCTACGAGCAGTACTTC
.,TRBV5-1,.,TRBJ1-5,CASSLAYGEGDYSNQPQHF,TGCGCCAGCAGCTTGGCCTACGGGGAGGGGGATTATAGCAATCAGCCCCAGCATTTT
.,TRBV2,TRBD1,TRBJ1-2,CANPGQDGGYTF,TGTGCCAACCCAGGACAGGATGGTGGCTACACCTTC
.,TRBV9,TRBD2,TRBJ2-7,CASSVDGRAHHEQYF,TGTGCCAGCAGCGTAGACGGGAGGGCCCACCACGAGCAGTACTTC
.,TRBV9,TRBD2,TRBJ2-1,CASSVKGLAGVGSYNEQFF,TGTGCCAGCAGCGTAAAGGGACTAGCGGGAGTTGGCTCCTACAATGAGCAGTTCTTC
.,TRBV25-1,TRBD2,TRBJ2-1,CASSEWGGGRPYNEQFF,TGTGCCAGCAGTGAATGGGGGGGCGGGAGGCCCTACAATGAGCAGTTCTTC
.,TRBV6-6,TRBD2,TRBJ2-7,CASSRILAGLDEQYF,TGTGCCAGCAGCCGTATACTAGCGGGGCTGGACGAGCAGTACTTC
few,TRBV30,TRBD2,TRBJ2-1,CARGRVSYNEQFF,TGTGCCCGTGGGAGGGTCTCCTACAATGAGCAGTTCTTC
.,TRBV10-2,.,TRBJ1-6,CASSEWANSPLHF,TGCGCCAGCAGTGAGTGGGCAAATTCACCCCTCCACTTT
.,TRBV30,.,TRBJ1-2,CAWSVLGQGGYTF,TGTGCCTGGAGTGTACTGGGGCAGGGTGGCTACACCTTC
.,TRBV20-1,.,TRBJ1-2,CSAMPLRGYTF,TGCAGTGCGATGCCCCTCCGGGGCTACACCTTC
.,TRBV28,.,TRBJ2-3,CASTTGWYTDTQYF,TGTGCCAGCACTACGGGATGGTATACAGATACGCAGTATTTT
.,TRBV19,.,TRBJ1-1,CASSNRNTEAFF,TGTGCCAGTAGTAATAGGAACACTGAAGCTTTCTTT
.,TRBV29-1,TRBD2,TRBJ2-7,CSVEDSGRGYEQYF,TGCAGCGTTGAAGATAGCGGGAGAGGCTACGAGCAGTACTTC
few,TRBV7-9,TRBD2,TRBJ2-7,CASSLGGRWDEQYF,TGTGCCAGCAGCTTGGGCGGGAGGTGGGACGAGCAGTACTTC
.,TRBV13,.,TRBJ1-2,CASSLKGQSINYGYTF,TGTGCCAGCAGCTTAAAGGGGCAGTCGATCAACTATGGCTACACCTTC
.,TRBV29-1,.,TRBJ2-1,CSVRRSPPRDEQFF,TGCAGCGTTCGGCGGTCCCCTCCGAGGGATGAGCAGTTCTTC
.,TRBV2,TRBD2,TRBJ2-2,CASSDRGGLNTGELFF,TGTGCCAGCAGTGATCGGGGGGGGCTGAACACCGGGGAGCTGTTTTTT
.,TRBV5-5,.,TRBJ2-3,CASSLVRSTDTQYF,TGTGCCAGCAGCTTGGTCAGGAGCACAGATACGCAGTATTTT
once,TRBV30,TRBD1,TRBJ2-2,CAWSVLGTGGSGELFF,TGTGCCTGGAGTGTTCTGGGGACAGGGGGCTCCGGGGAGCTGTTTTTT
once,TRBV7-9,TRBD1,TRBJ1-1,CASTWTGMNTEAFF,TGTGCCAGCACCTGGACAGGGATGAACACTGAAGCTTTCTTT
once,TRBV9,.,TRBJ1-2,CASSPIRSSNYGYTF,TGTGCCAGCAGCCCCATCCGGAGCAGTAACTATGGCTACACCTTC
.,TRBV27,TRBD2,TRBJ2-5,CASSQREGETQYF,TGTGCCAGCAGTCAGCGGGAGGGCGAGACCCAGTACTTC
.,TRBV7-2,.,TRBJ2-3,CASSSTDTQYF,TGTGCCAGCAGCTCAACAGATACGCAGTATTTT
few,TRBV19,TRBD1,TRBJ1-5,CASSIEEGTGGQPQHF,TGTGCCAGTAGTATAGAGGAGGGGACAGGGGGTCAGCCCCAGCATTTT
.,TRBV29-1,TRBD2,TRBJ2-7,CSVERRGRDGEQYF,TGCAGCGTTGAGCGTCGGGGGAGGGACGGCGAGCAGTACTTC
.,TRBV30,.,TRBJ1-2,CAWRGRAGYGYTF,TGTGCCTGGAGAGGGAGGGCAGGCTATGGCTACACCTTC
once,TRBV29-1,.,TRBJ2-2,CSVLLQGRRTTGELFF,TGCAGCGTTCTCCTTCAGGGAAGGAGAACAACCGGGGAGCTGTTTTTT
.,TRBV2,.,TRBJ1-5,CASSPGTRTLNQPQHF,TGTGCCAGCAGTCCCGGGACAAGGACCCTAAATCAGCCCCAGCATTTT
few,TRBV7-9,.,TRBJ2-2,CASSLMTAANTGELFF,TGTGCCAGCAGCCTTATGACAGCCGCGAACACCGGGGAGCTGTTTTTT
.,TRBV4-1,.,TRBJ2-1,CASSQDRLAWSSYNEQFF,TGCGCCAGCAGCCAAGATAGGCTAGCGTGGAGCTCCTACAATGAGCAGTTCTTC
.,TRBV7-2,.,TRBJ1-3,CASSSGNTIYF,TGTGCCAGCAGCTCAGGAAACACCATATATTTT
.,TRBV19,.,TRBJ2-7,CASSISWEREQYF,TGTGCCAGTAGTATTAGTTGGGAGCGGGAGCAGTACTTC
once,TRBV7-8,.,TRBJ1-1,CASSLGQLNTEAFF,TGTGCCAGCAGCCTTGGACAGCTGAACACTGAAGCTTTCTTT
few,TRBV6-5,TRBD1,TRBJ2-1,CATRPGGPYNEQFF,TGTGCCACCAGACCAGGGGGACCCTACAATGAGCAGTTCTTC
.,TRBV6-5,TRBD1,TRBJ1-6,CASSYSGLGQVSPLHF,TGTGCCAGCAGTTACTCGGGTTTGGGACAGGTGTCACCCCTCCACTTT
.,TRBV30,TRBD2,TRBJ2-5,CAWNPGLAGLQETQYF,TGTGCCTGGAACCCAGGACTAGCGGGCCTCCAAGAGACCCAGTACTTC
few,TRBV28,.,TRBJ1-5,CASSSSGEVGPYSNQPQHF,.
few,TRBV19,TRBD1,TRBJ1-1,CASSPGDRVNTEAFF,TGTGCCAGTAGTCCCGGGGACAGGGTGAACACTGAAGCTTTCTTT